This record concerns one TCR beta chain sequence. This sample stems from a study of blood T cell repertoires in COVID-19. As originally analysed: Reference gene primer amplification gave estimated nucleated cell counts. TCRdb keeps only in-frame clones here, not all; method: immunoSEQ multiplex PCR. V and J calls and clone size follow that table, whereas D and trimming were derived from the DNA. The data hold about 100,000 clones, with approximately 80% observed a single time. Trimming took off 4 bases at V and 4 bases at J, with 8 bases between the two ends. CDR1 LNHDA and CDR2 SQIVND come from the germline V gene (reference sequence). The CDR3 consists of 13 residues.

This receptor was obtained from a woman in her seventies with acute or convalescent COVID-19. The specimen sequenced was peripheral blood. The chain has TRBV19 and TRBJ2-1; D unresolved. As DNA, the CDR3 is TGTGCCAGTAGTACAGCAGGTTACAATGAGCAGTTCTTC. This translates into CASSTAGYNEQFF.